This T cell receptor beta chain was identified in a study of T-cell memory formation after mild COVID-19. Looking at the study overall: There were largely donor-specific TCR clusters. Study-wide findings and caveats: Contracting CD4+ clones lay largely in CM and EM, with CD8+ ones residing in EMRA. Pre-infection memory harbored some responding clones, suggesting cross-reactive memory joined.

This clonotype was observed a few times. What it binds is unknown. 5'RACE primed from the constant segment yielded TCR alpha and TCR beta cDNA libraries bearing sample barcodes and UMIs. TCRdb independently ran MiXCR on the 5' RACE reads; one entry per CDR3 protein. This sample has about 620,000 distinct CDR3 sequences, with approximately 18% found just once. V was cut by 2 bases and J by 4 bases, with 13 bases left in between. The CDR3 spans 15 residues. The germline V gene encodes CDR1 SGHTA and CDR2 FQGNSA. The chain links TRBV7-2 to TRBJ2-3, with D maybe TRBD1 (6 bases). The receptor comes from an adult woman who had mild COVID-19 (a few samples of this study predate the infection). Cell type and time point are not known. The sample consisted of PBMCs or a T cell subset sorted from them (not recorded which). The CDR3 DNA follows: TGTGCCAGCAGCTTACACTCCTCAGGGGCAGATACGCAGTATTTT. It codes for CASSLHSSGADTQYF.